Each of the 18 T cell receptor beta chains below was sequenced from the same sample in a study of control samples from healthy donors and cancer patients (dated by TCRdb to the early 2020s). The method was the immunoSEQ multiplex PCR assay. Not all clones reach the TCRdb copy of this immuneACCESS table, which keeps in-frame sequences only. Checked studies attribute under half of the gap to unresolved V genes and leave the rest unexplained. The sample table lists 250,000 to 300,000 clones, about four fifths of them with a count of one. 13% of the sample comes from the top ten. Sequencing was carried out using PBMCs. These receptors all stem from a woman between 55 and 75 years old with lung cancer.

V is TRBV2 and J is TRBJ1-5; D unclear. Germline V gene sequence: CDR1 SNHLY, CDR2 FYNNEI. V lost 8 bases, J lost 3 bases, and 17 bases lay in between. CDR3 size: 15 residues. The CDR3 sequence: CASAIEGRPNQPQHF. In nucleotides, the CDR3 is TGTGCCAGCGCGATCGAAGGACGCCCCAATCAGCCCCAGCATTTT.

This chain joins TRBV19 and TRBJ2-5; D may be TRBD2 (6 bases). Trimming removed 1 base from V and 5 bases from J, with 17 bases in between. Germline V gene sequence: CDR1 LNHDA, CDR2 SQIVND (reference sequence). The CDR3 sequence is 16 residues long. The CDR3 spells CASSIANSGSWETQYF. In DNA form, the CDR3 reads TGTGCCAGTAGTATAGCGAACAGCGGGTCGTGGGAGACCCAGTACTTC.

This clone has only one observation. The chain is built from TRBV5-1 and TRBJ2-1, with 7 bases aligning to TRBD2. This CDR3 has 16 amino acids. Germline V CDR1 and CDR2: SGHRS, YFSETQ. The J segment lost 5 bases and the V segment lost 4 bases, leaving 12 bases of the junction unmatched. The chain's CDR3 is CASSQRPLAVNNEQFF. The CDR3 region has the DNA TGCGCCAGCAGCCAACGTCCTCTAGCGGTTAACAATGAGCAGTTCTTC.

The CDR3, as DNA: TGTGCCAGCAGCCCCCTGCCAGAGAACACTGAAGCTTTCTTT. Its translation: CASSPLPENTEAFF. This chain uses TRBV9 with TRBJ1-1, with D unresolved. Between the trimmed V and J ends, which lost 4 bases and 1 base, there was a span of 11 bases. CDR1 and CDR2 (germline): SGDLS, YYNGEE. This CDR3 is 14 amino acids long.

Comments on this clone: The junction departs from germline at one end; a sequencing error may be responsible. This specimen includes other DNA sequences encoding the same CDR3. The rearrangement uses TRBV28 and TRBJ1-1; D gene ambiguous. The CDR3 runs 11 residues. Germline lookup yields CDR1 MDHEN and CDR2 SYDVKM. CDR3: CASSSYTEAFF. CDR3 coding DNA: TGTGCCAGTAGTTCTTACACTGAAGCTTTCTTT.

The V and J genes are TRBV7-9 and TRBJ2-3; 7 nucleotides align to TRBD1. The CDR3 sequence is 12 residues long. V shed 4 bases, J shed 9 bases, and the junction held 4 bases outside the gene matches. Germline V gene sequence: CDR1 SEHNR, CDR2 FQNEAQ (reference sequence). CDR3: CASSSTGETQYF. Written as DNA, the CDR3 is TGTGCCAGCAGCTCCACAGGGGAGACGCAGTATTTT.

The CDR3 DNA sequence: TGTGCCAGCAGCTTAGTGGGGACAGGGTATGGAGATACGCAGTATTTT. It is translated as CASSLVGTGYGDTQYF. The chain joins TRBV7-8 to TRBJ2-3; 9 bases agree with TRBD1. The germline gives CDR1 SGHVS, CDR2 FQNEAQ. V dropped 1 base and J dropped 5; count of bases not matched to a gene: 7. The CDR3 is made up of 16 amino acids.

The V and J genes are TRBV20-1 and TRBJ1-2; D is unclear. With 0 bases removed from V and 8 bases from J, the gap between germline ends came to 7 bases. Germline CDR1 is DFQATT and CDR2 is SNEGSKA (reference sequence). The CDR3 is made up of 11 amino acids. CDR3 coding DNA: TGCAGTGCTAGAGATCTAAGCGGCTACACCTTC. Its protein is CSARDLSGYTF.

The rearrangement links TRBV19 to TRBJ1-1; D gene unclear. The CDR3 length is 15 residues. Trimming cost V 3 bases and J 4 bases, with 15 bases left between them. Germline CDR1 LNHDA, CDR2 SQIVND (reference sequence). CDR3 nucleotides: TGTGCCAGTAGTATCGACGGCGGGAAGGGCACTGAAGCTTTCTTT. It yields the protein CASSIDGGKGTEAFF.

The rearrangement joins TRBV3-1 (or the pseudogene TRBV3-2) to TRBJ2-3; 12 positions match TRBD2. The ends lost 3 bases at V and 5 bases at J; junction bases unmatched: 3. Germline CDR1 and CDR2: LGHDT and YNNKEL (reference sequence). CDR3 length: 15 amino acids. The CDR3 reads CASSQGLAGVDTQYF. CDR3 coding DNA: TGTGCCAGCAGCCAGGGACTAGCGGGCGTAGATACGCAGTATTTT.

CDR3 protein: CASSVGGVDTIYF. The CDR3, as DNA: TGTGCCAGCAGCGTAGGTGGGGTGGACACCATATATTTT. This rearrangement joins TRBV9 to TRBJ1-3, with D unresolved. Trimming removed 0 bases from V and 8 bases from J, with 9 bases in between. The V gene's germline CDR1 is SGDLS and CDR2 YYNGEE. The CDR3 extends over 13 amino acids.

This CDR3 is CASSSSSAQPQHF. In DNA, the CDR3 is TGTGCCAGCAGTTCTTCATCAGCTCAGCCCCAGCATTTT. The chain recombines TRBV12-3 or TRBV12-4 with TRBJ1-5; D is uncertain. The CDR3 runs to 13 residues. V lost 4 bases and J lost 6, with 10 bases in between.

This clone was observed a few times. The rearrangement links TRBV6-5 to TRBJ2-3; no clear D. In germline, CDR1 is MNHEY, CDR2 SVGAGI. The CDR3 is made up of 14 amino acids. V lost 0 bases and J lost 3, with 7 bases in between. The CDR3: CASSYSAWTDTQYF. The CDR3 DNA sequence: TGTGCCAGCAGTTACTCGGCGTGGACAGATACGCAGTATTTT.

The V and J genes are TRBV2 and TRBJ1-2, with D possibly matching TRBD1 (6 bases). From germline, CDR1 is SNHLY and CDR2 FYNNEI. The CDR3 is 13 amino acids. The V and J ends lost 5 bases and 4 bases respectively, with 11 bases between them. The CDR3 DNA follows: TGTGCCAGCAGTAAAGGGGGTCTCTATGGCTACACCTTC. As protein: CASSKGGLYGYTF.

The chain couples TRBV29-1 to TRBJ2-1, with 7 bases lining up with TRBD1. Germline CDR1 SQVTM, CDR2 ANQGSEA. The CDR3 covers 13 residues. J lost 9 bases, V lost 4 bases, and 9 bases had no gene match. This chain's CDR3 is CSVGPKWTGEQFF. CDR3 bases: TGCAGCGTTGGCCCAAAATGGACAGGTGAGCAGTTCTTC.

The V call is TRBV5-5, the J call TRBJ2-2; D is unresolved. Trimming took off 2 bases at V and 2 bases at J, with 13 bases between the two ends. CDR1 and CDR2 (germline): SGHKS, YYEKEE (reference sequence). This CDR3 contains 16 residues. The CDR3 region is CASSLNVRQNTGELFF. The DNA for the CDR3 is TGTGCCAGCAGCTTAAACGTCCGGCAAAACACCGGGGAGCTGTTTTTT.

The chain recombines TRBV7-2 with TRBJ1-5; D is unclear. The germline V gene encodes CDR1 SGHTA and CDR2 FQGNSA. The ends were cut back, 2 bases at V and 4 bases at J, with 3 bases in the middle. The CDR3 covers 12 residues. The CDR3 nucleotides are TGTGCCAGCAGCTTAATAAATCAGCCCCAGCATTTT. It codes for CASSLINQPQHF.

The chain joins TRBV28 to TRBJ1-2; 7 nucleotides line up with TRBD1. CDR1 and CDR2 from the germline V gene are MDHEN and SYDVKM. CDR3 length: 15 residues. The V gene end was trimmed by 5 bases and the J gene end by 0 bases; junction bases not matched to a gene: 6. The DNA of the CDR3 is TGTGCCAGCAGTGGGACAGTGGGGCCTAACTATGGCTACACCTTC. This sequence encodes CASSGTVGPNYGYTF.